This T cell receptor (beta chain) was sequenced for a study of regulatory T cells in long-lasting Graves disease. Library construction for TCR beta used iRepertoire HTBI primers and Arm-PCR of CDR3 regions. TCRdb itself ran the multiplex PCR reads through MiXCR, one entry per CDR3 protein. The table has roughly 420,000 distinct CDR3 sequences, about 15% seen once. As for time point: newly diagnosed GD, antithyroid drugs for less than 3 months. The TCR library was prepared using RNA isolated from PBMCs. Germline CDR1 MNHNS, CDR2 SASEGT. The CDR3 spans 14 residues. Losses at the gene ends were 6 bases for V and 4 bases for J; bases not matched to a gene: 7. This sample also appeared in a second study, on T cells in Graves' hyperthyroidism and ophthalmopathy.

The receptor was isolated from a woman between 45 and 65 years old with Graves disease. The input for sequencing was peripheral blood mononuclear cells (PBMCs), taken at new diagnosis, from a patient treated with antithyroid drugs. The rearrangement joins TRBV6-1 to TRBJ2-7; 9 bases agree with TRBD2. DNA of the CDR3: TGTGCCAGCAGAATAGCGGGAGTTGGTTACGAGCAGTACTTC. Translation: CASRIAGVGYEQYF.